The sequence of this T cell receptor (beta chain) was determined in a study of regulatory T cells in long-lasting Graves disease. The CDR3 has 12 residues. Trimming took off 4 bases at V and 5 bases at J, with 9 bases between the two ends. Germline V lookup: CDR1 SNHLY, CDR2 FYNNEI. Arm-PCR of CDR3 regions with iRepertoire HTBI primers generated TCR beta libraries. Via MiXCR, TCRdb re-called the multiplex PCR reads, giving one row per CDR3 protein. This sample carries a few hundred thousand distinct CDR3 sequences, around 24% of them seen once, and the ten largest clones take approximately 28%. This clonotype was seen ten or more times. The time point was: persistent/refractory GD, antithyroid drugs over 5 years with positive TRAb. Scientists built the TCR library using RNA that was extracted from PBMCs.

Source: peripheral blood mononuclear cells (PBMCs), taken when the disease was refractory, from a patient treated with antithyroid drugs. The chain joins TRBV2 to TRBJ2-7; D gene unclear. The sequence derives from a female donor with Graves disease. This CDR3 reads CASSGRMDEQYF. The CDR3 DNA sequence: TGTGCCAGCAGTGGAAGAATGGACGAGCAGTACTTC. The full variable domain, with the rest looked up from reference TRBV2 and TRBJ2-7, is EPEVTQTPSHQVTQMGQEVILRCVPISNHLYFYWYRQILGQKVEFLVSFYNNEISEKSEIFDDQFSVERPDGSNFTLKIRSTKLEDSAMYFCASSGRMDEQYFGPGTRLTVT.